The entry below describes one TCR beta chain. Antigen specificity is unknown. This sample is drawn from a study of human T cells and chemical hapten exposure. General study findings and limits: Sensitization with DPC brought no change to TCRs above 1 in 1000 in frequency.

TCRdb reanalysed the RACE reads using MiXCR and keeps one entry per CDR3 protein. The profile covers fewer than 45,000 distinct CDR3 sequences, with over 9% appearing a single time and about 28% taken by the ten largest. The time point was: pre-sensitization, week 0. The treatment: therapeutic diphenylcyclopropenone sensitization with weekly scalp DPC. Blood, whole and unfractionated, served as the source for total RNA extraction. Trimming removed 1 base at V and 3 bases at J, with 9 bases between. Germline CDR1 SGHTA, CDR2 FQGNSA. This CDR3 has 14 amino acids. This clonotype originated in a man aged 50-59 years with alopecia areata. Some clones in this sample may be carry-over from other donors' samples. This chain links TRBV7-2 with TRBJ1-1; the D is unclear. The sample in question was whole blood, obtained in connection with sensitization to the hapten diphenylcyclopropenone (DPC). The CDR3 is CASSLVPGYTEAFF. DNA for the CDR3: TGTGCCAGCAGCTTAGTTCCAGGATACACTGAAGCTTTCTTT.